Listed below are T cell receptor beta chains from one sample, sequenced in a study of blood T cells in healthy people across ages. TCRdb passed the 5' RACE reads through MiXCR, listing each CDR3 protein once. The sample has 2 million or so distinct CDR3 sequences; approximately 50% are singletons. Sequencing was done on a sample of blood. Receptors were obtained from a woman in her thirties or forties in good health. CDR3s include the opening cysteine and the closing phenylalanine or tryptophan. D genes are given only for firm matches. The size entry is marked missing in some rows and otherwise reads once, few, many or a size class.

V,D,length,J,size,DNA,CDR3
TRBV12-3/TRBV12-4,TRBD1,15,TRBJ2-4,.,TGTGCCAGCAGCCCCATAGACAGGGCGGAAAACATTCAGTACTTC,CASSPIDRAENIQYF
TRBV20-1,.,14,TRBJ2-7,.,TGCAGTGCTAGAGATTGGGCCCTTTCAGACGAGCAGTACTTC,CSARDWALSDEQYF
TRBV9,.,15,TRBJ1-6,.,TGTGCCAGCAGCGTAGGGGAGAGACCTAAGTCACCCCTCCACTTT,CASSVGERPKSPLHF
TRBV6-6,.,13,TRBJ2-7,.,TGTGCCATCGGGGACGGGGGACGCTACGAGCAGTACTTC,CAIGDGGRYEQYF
TRBV3-1,.,13,TRBJ2-3,.,TGTGCCAGCAGCTCCGACTCGCGGGGTACGCAGTATTTT,CASSSDSRGTQYF
TRBV11-2,.,15,TRBJ2-7,once,TGTGCCAGCAGCTTAGTCGCAGTGGAGGGATACGAGCAGTACTTC,CASSLVAVEGYEQYF
TRBV4-3,.,13,TRBJ2-1,few,TGCGCCAGCAGCCAAGCTCCCACGGTTGAGCAGTTCTTC,CASSQAPTVEQFF
TRBV7-6,TRBD1,16,TRBJ2-4,.,TGTGCCAGCAGCCCGGGACAGGGTATTTCCAAAAACATTCAGTACTTC,CASSPGQGISKNIQYF
TRBV11-2,.,12,TRBJ2-1,.,TGTGCCAGCAGCTCCGCGAAGGCAGAGCAGTTCTTC,CASSSAKAEQFF
TRBV3-1,TRBD1,14,TRBJ2-7,.,TGTGCCAGCAGCAAAAACAGGGGGACCTACGAGCAGTACTTC,CASSKNRGTYEQYF
TRBV7-8,TRBD2,15,TRBJ2-1,few,TGTGCCAGCACCAAGCGGGGGGGTATGGCGAATGAGCAGTTCTTC,CASTKRGGMANEQFF
TRBV2,.,14,TRBJ1-2,.,TGTGCCAGCAGTGAAAAGGGGATTAACTATGGCTACACCTTC,CASSEKGINYGYTF
TRBV6-1,TRBD2,15,TRBJ2-5,.,TGTGCCAGCAGTGGACTAGCGGGGGTGAGAGAGACCCAGTACTTC,CASSGLAGVRETQYF
TRBV29-1,TRBD1,13,TRBJ1-4,.,TGCAGCGTCCGGACAGGGTATGGTGAAAAACTGTTTTTT,CSVRTGYGEKLFF
TRBV27,.,16,TRBJ2-3,.,TGTGCCAACAGTTTGCAACCGAAACTACACACAGATACGCAGTATTTT,CANSLQPKLHTDTQYF
TRBV7-2,.,13,TRBJ1-2,.,TGTGCCAGCAGCTCAGGGAGCCAGGATCGCTACACCTTC,CASSSGSQDRYTF
TRBV29-1,.,15,TRBJ1-4,.,TGCAGCGTTGAAGAGCCCCAGGGAACTAATGGAAAACTGTTTTTT,CSVEEPQGTNGKLFF
TRBV7-2,TRBD2,16,TRBJ2-3,.,TGTGCCAGCAGCAGTAGCGGGGGGGCTCGGGCAGATACGCAGTATTTT,CASSSSGGARADTQYF
TRBV28,.,13,TRBJ1-6,.,TGTGCCAGCAGTTTCGAAATTAATTCACCCCTCCACTTT,CASSFEINSPLHF
TRBV15,.,20,TRBJ2-6,.,TGTGCCACCAGCAGAGATACGGCCCGACATGGTTCATCTGGGGCCAACGTCCTGACTTTC,CATSRDTARHGSSGANVLTF
TRBV5-1,.,16,TRBJ2-3,.,TGCGCCAGCAGCTTGGGATTATCGCGGGACACAGATACGCAGTATTTT,CASSLGLSRDTDTQYF
TRBV6-2/TRBV6-3,TRBD1,15,TRBJ2-1,.,TGTGCCAGCAGTACCGGGACAGGGGTGAACAATGAGCAGTTCTTC,CASSTGTGVNNEQFF
TRBV5-1,.,15,TRBJ2-4,many,TGCGCCAGCAGCTTAGCGCCAGAAGCCAAAAACATTCAGTACTTC,CASSLAPEAKNIQYF
TRBV28,.,14,TRBJ2-7,.,TGTGCCAGCAGGCCCGCATCAGGGGCCTACGAGCAGTACTTC,CASRPASGAYEQYF
TRBV5-6,TRBD2,17,TRBJ2-1,.,TGTGCCAGCAGTCGGCCGGGACTAGCGGGGGGGTACAGTGAGCAGTTCTTC,CASSRPGLAGGYSEQFF
TRBV24-1,TRBD2,16,TRBJ2-3,once,TGTGCCACCAGTTTCACACCGCCGCGGGGGTCAGATACGCAGTATTTT,CATSFTPPRGSDTQYF
TRBV13,TRBD2,16,TRBJ2-3,few,TGTGCCAGCAGCTTCGGCGGGGGGCCTAGGGAAGATACGCAGTATTTT,CASSFGGGPREDTQYF
TRBV4-2,TRBD1,15,TRBJ2-3,.,TGTGCCAGCAGCCAGGTGACAGGGAATACAGATACGCAGTATTTT,CASSQVTGNTDTQYF
TRBV4-2,TRBD1,16,TRBJ2-1,.,TGTGCCAGCAGCCAAGGCCGACAGGGGTGGAGGAATGAGCAGTTCTTC,CASSQGRQGWRNEQFF
TRBV15,.,16,TRBJ2-3,.,TGTGCCACCAGCAGAGATTTGAAGCCCTACACAGATACGCGGTATTTT,CATSRDLKPYTDTRYF
TRBV4-2,TRBD2,18,TRBJ2-7,few,TGTGCCAGCAGCCACATAGGGGGACTAGCGTTGAGCTCCTACGAGCAGTACTTC,CASSHIGGLALSSYEQYF
TRBV5-4,.,13,TRBJ2-5,.,TGTGCCAGCAGCTTGGGGCAGTTTGAGACCCAGTACTTC,CASSLGQFETQYF
TRBV7-8,.,15,TRBJ2-3,.,TGTGCCAGCAGCTTAGGGCGAGCCAAAACAGATACGCAGTATTTT,CASSLGRAKTDTQYF
TRBV6-1,.,11,TRBJ2-1,.,TGTGCCAGCAGTTGGGGGTACCATGAGTTCTTC,CASSWGYHEFF
TRBV19,.,13,TRBJ1-2,.,TGTGCCAGTAGTCCCCGGGGCTATTATGGCTACACCTTC,CASSPRGYYGYTF
TRBV5-1,TRBD1,16,TRBJ2-7,.,TGCGCCAACAGCCTGACAGGGGACCTTGCTGCCTACGAGCAGTACTTC,CANSLTGDLAAYEQYF
TRBV5-1,TRBD2,20,TRBJ2-3,.,TGCGCCAGCAGCCCCTGGCAATCGGGACTAGCGGGGTCTAGCACAGATACGCAGTATTTT,CASSPWQSGLAGSSTDTQYF
TRBV12-3/TRBV12-4,.,13,TRBJ1-2,once,TGTGCCAGCAGTTTTGGGCCTAGCGATGGCTACACCTTC,CASSFGPSDGYTF
TRBV3-1,.,14,TRBJ2-5,few,TGTGCCAGCACACGAGCAAGGCCCCAAGAGACCCAGTACTTC,CASTRARPQETQYF
TRBV12-3/TRBV12-4,.,16,TRBJ2-3,.,TGTGCCAGCAGTTTAAATATTCGGGGGCTTGCGGATACGCAGTATTTT,CASSLNIRGLADTQYF
TRBV4-3,TRBD2,15,TRBJ2-3,.,TGCGCCAGCAGCCAAGAGACGGGGGGGCAGAATACGCAGTATTTT,CASSQETGGQNTQYF
TRBV3-1,.,15,TRBJ1-2,once,TGTGCCAGCAGTCCAAACCTACAGGGCGCCTATGGCTACACCTTC,CASSPNLQGAYGYTF
TRBV7-7,TRBD1,16,TRBJ1-4,.,TGTGCCAGCAGCCTCGGGACAGCTGTTACTAATGAAAAACTGTTTTTT,CASSLGTAVTNEKLFF
TRBV27,TRBD1,16,TRBJ2-3,.,TGTGCCAGCACAAGGACAGGGGGGATTATCACAGATACGCAGTATTTT,CASTRTGGIITDTQYF
TRBV4-1,.,12,TRBJ2-5,.,TGCGCCAGCAGAAGTGTCCGAGAGACCCAGTACTTC,CASRSVRETQYF
TRBV12-3/TRBV12-4,.,13,TRBJ1-2,few,TGTGCCAGCAGCCCCTCGGCCGCTCATGGCTACACCTTC,CASSPSAAHGYTF
TRBV29-1,.,12,TRBJ2-3,few,TGCAGCGCCCTCCTTACACAGACTACGCAGTATTTT,CSALLTQTTQYF
TRBV4-3,TRBD2,18,TRBJ2-3,few,TGCGCCAGCAGCCAAGAGACTAGCGGGGGCCTTCAGGGGGATACGCAGTATTTT,CASSQETSGGLQGDTQYF
TRBV20-1,.,16,TRBJ2-6,.,TGCAGTGCTAGAGATTACAGGGCCCCTGGGGCCAACGTCCTGACTTTC,CSARDYRAPGANVLTF
TRBV7-9,.,14,TRBJ2-1,few,TGTGCCAGCAGCTTTAAAGACCTAGACAATGAGCAGTTCTTC,CASSFKDLDNEQFF
TRBV29-1,TRBD1,14,TRBJ2-5,.,TGCAGCGTTGAAGATACAGGGGGCCAAGAGACCCAGTACTTC,CSVEDTGGQETQYF
TRBV11-2,.,18,TRBJ1-6,.,TGTGCCAGCAGACAAACAGGCCGCCGAGCGTCCTATAATTCACCCCTCCACTTT,CASRQTGRRASYNSPLHF
TRBV20-1,.,12,TRBJ1-2,.,TGCGGTGCTAGTGGGACCAGTGGTGGCTACACCTTC,CGASGTSGGYTF
TRBV7-2,.,15,TRBJ2-5,few,TGTGCCAGCAGCTTAGGAACTCAGAATTCAGAGACCCAGTACTTC,CASSLGTQNSETQYF
TRBV5-1,.,13,TRBJ1-2,.,TGCGCCAGCAGCCCCGTCCCTGGTGGTGGCTACACCTTC,CASSPVPGGGYTF